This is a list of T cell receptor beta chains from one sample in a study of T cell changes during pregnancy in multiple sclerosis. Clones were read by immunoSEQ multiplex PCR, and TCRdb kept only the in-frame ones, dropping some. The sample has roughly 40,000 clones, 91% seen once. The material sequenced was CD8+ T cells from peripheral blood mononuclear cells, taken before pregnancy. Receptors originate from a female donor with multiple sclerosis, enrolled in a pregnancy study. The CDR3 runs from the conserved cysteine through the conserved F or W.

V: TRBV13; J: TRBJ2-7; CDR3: CASSSGTPSGRLTYEQYF
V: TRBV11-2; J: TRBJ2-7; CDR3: CASSLWGGTYEQYF
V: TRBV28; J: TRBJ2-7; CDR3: CASSSRTGDMIEQYF
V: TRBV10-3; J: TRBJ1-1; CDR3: CAISESTRPSEAFF
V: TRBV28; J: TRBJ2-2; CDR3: CAAWGPGLLNTGELFF
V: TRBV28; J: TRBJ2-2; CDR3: CASRPDSGFYTGELFF
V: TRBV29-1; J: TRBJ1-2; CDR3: CSVERPGQPLHTYGYTF
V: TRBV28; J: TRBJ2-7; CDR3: CASSGSPFPYEQYF
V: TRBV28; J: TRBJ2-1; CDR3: CASSFQDRGRIGEQFF
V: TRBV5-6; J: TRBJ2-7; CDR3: CASSLGAGTYEQYF
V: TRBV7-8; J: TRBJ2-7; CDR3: CASSLRGDYYEQYF
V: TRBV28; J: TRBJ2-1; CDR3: CASQLLSGDNEQFF
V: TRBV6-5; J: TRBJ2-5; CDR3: CASSYTGGQETQYF
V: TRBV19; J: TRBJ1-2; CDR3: CASSERGQTYGYTF
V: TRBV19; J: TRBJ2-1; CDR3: CASSITSGPGDEQFF
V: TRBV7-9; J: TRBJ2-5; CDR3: CASSLGGPQDQYF
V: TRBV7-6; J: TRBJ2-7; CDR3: CASSLDWTSGSDEQYF
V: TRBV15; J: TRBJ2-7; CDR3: CATSRVQGGGRAYEQYF
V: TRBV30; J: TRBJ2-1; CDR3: CAWSTGVGSYNEQFF
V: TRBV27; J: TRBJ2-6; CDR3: CASTHTVGGAGANVLTF
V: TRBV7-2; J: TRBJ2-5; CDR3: CASSLEVAGGQETQYF
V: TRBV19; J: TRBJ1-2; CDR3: CASSIDRGLSNYGYTF
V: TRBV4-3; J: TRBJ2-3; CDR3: CASSQVQGQDTQYF
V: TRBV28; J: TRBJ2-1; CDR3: CASSLYGGLAGVIASYNEQFF
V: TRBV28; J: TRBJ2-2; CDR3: CASREDNTGELFF
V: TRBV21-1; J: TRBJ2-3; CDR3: CASSGEKPPPPDTQYF
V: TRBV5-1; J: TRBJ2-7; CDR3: CASSLGGPHRYEQYF
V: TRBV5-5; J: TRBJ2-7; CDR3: CASSFYRDTNGEQYF
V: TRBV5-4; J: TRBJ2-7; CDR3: CASSSLGGSYEQYF
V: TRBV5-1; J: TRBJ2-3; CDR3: CASSLSVTGSTDTQYF
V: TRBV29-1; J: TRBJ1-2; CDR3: CTRTGAPSNYGYTF
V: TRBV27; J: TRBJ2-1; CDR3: CASSLVPGQGRRQFF
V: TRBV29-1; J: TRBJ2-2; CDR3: CSVERLDGTGELFF
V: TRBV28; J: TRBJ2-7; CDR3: CASSFEVTPYEQYF
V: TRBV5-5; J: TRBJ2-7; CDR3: CASSLEGGYYEQYF
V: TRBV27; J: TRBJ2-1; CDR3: CASSLLAGKQYNEQFF
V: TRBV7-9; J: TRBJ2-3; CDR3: CASSSTSDQGDTQYF
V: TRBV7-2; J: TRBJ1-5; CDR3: CASSPTGFNQPQHF
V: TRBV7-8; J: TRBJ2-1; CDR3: CASSFYAGDNEQFF
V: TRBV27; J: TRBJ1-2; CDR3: CASSPDRVHGYTF
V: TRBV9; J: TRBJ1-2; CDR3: CASSPIGGDGYTF
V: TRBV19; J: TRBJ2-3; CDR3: CASSTGTRSTDTQYF
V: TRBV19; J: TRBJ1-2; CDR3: CASSWGQGAYGYTF
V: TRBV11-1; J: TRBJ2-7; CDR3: CASGTGAYEQYF
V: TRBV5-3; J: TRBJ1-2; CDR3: CARSNTSGVLGGYTF
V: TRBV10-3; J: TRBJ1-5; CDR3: CAISESSGRARAQHF
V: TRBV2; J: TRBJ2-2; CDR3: CASSAGASGSSPNTGELFF
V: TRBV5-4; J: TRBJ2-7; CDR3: CASSSAGGRYEQYF
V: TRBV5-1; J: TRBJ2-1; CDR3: CASSLGGRTSGSDEQFF
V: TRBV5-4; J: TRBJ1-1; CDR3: CASSPGYTGTVNTEAFF
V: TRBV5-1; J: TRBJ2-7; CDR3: CASSDQPGEQYF
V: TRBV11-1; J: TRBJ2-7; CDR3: CASSLDRGLAGSYEQYF
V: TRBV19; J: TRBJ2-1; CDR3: CASSTFIAGSSYNEQFF
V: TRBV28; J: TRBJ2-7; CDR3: CASSFRGLAASEQYF
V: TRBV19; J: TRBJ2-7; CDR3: CASSRVDRDEQYF